These 22 T cell receptor beta chains originate from one sample sequenced in a study of control samples from healthy donors and cancer patients. Sequenced by immunoSEQ multiplex PCR; TCRdb stores in-frame clones only, minus some. The sample shows 120,000 or so clones, approximately 89% of them seen only once. Sequencing input: blood. The receptors come from a man in his sixties in good health.

This chain uses TRBV28 with TRBJ2-7; 8 bases are a match to TRBD1. V lost 3 bases to trimming and J lost 5 bases; unmatched junction nucleotides: 3. The germline CDR1 and CDR2 sequences are MDHEN and SYDVKM. There are 13 residues in the CDR3. CDR3 loop: CASSFAQGDEQYF. In DNA form, the CDR3 reads TGTGCCAGCAGTTTTGCACAGGGGGACGAGCAGTACTTC.

The V and J genes are TRBV10-2 and TRBJ1-2; no reliable D call. V lost 2 bases to trimming and J lost 4 bases, with 2 bases between them. Germline loops: CDR1 WSHSY, CDR2 SAAADI. This CDR3 comprises 11 residues. In DNA form, the CDR3 reads TGCGCCAGCAGTGAGGGCTATGGCTACACCTTC. This codes for CASSEGYGYTF.

The rearrangement joins TRBV12-3 or TRBV12-4 to TRBJ1-2, with a possible D match to TRBD1 (5 bases). V was trimmed by 3 bases and J by 4 bases, leaving 9 bases between them. The CDR3 is 13 amino acids. CDR3 nucleotide sequence: TGTGCCAGCAGTTTTGGGGCCTCCTATGGCTACACCTTC. Protein: CASSFGASYGYTF.

The V and J genes are TRBV4-3 and TRBJ1-1; 8 bases align to TRBD1. Germline lookup yields CDR1 LGHNA and CDR2 YSLEER. The CDR3 runs 14 residues. After removal of 2 bases from V and 3 bases from J, the junction contained 2 bases not matched to a gene. Here the CDR3 DNA reads TGCGCCAGCAGCCAACCGGACAGGGACACTGAAGCTTTCTTT. It translates to CASSQPDRDTEAFF.

This chain links TRBV9 with TRBJ1-6; D might be TRBD1 (5 bases). Germline CDR1 and CDR2: SGDLS and YYNGEE. The CDR3 consists of 13 residues. Deletions cut 1 base from V and 16 bases from J, with 15 bases between. The CDR3 bases are TGTGCCAGCAGCGTATCGCTCGAGGGGTCACTCCACTTT. Its protein product is CASSVSLEGSLHF.

This chain joins TRBV18 and TRBJ2-2, with D unresolved. V lost 2 bases and J lost 5, with 12 bases in between. This CDR3 region has 15 residues. Germline CDR1 reads KGHSH; CDR2 reads LQKENI. Written as DNA, the CDR3 is TGTGCCAGCTCACCAGGGATGAGGAGTACCGGGGAGCTGTTTTTT. It yields the protein CASSPGMRSTGELFF.

The genes are TRBV6-5 and TRBJ1-1; D is ambiguous. The germline V gene has CDR1 MNHEY and CDR2 SVGAGI. V shed 7 bases and J shed 3 bases, with 3 bases lying between them. The CDR3 is 10 amino acids. The CDR3 region has the DNA TGTGCCAGCAAAGACACTGAAGCTTTCTTT. It specifies CASKDTEAFF.

This clone occurred once. The rearrangement uses TRBV9 and TRBJ2-2; no clear D. The length of the CDR3 is 15 residues. The V and J ends lost 3 bases and 4 bases respectively, with 13 bases between them. CDR1 SGDLS and CDR2 YYNGEE come from the germline V gene. DNA of the CDR3: TGTGCCAGCAGCGCTCCTCAACTTGGCACCGGGGAGCTGTTTTTT. Protein product: CASSAPQLGTGELFF.

Turning to this clone: This CDR3 is also generated by other DNA sequences in the sample. The V call is TRBV12-3 or TRBV12-4, the J call TRBJ1-5; D ambiguous. Trimming removed 1 base at V and 7 bases at J, with 2 bases between. The CDR3 runs 11 residues. The DNA of the CDR3 is TGTGCCAGCAGTTTAGACCAGCCCCAGCATTTT. Its protein product is CASSLDQPQHF.

V gene TRBV30 combines with J gene TRBJ2-7; 10 positions match TRBD2. V trimming: 0 bases; J trimming: 0 bases; junction bases outside the gene matches: 14. CDR1 and CDR2 from the germline V gene are GTSNPN and SVGIG (reference sequence). This CDR3 is 19 amino acids long. As DNA, the CDR3 is TGTGCCTGGAGTGTAAATCTAGCGGGGGCGCGAACTAGCTCCTACGAGCAGTACTTC. Protein: CAWSVNLAGARTSSYEQYF. The whole variable domain, remainder taken from reference TRBV30 and TRBJ2-7, is SQTIHQWPATLVQPVGSPLSLECTVEGTSNPNLYWYRQAAGRGLQLLFYSVGIGQISSEVPQNLSASRPQDRQFILSSKKLLLSDSGFYLCAWSVNLAGARTSSYEQYFGPGTRLTVT.

V and J are TRBV5-6 and TRBJ1-2; tentatively, D is TRBD1 (5 bases). This CDR3 is 16 amino acids long. The V gene lost 4 bases and the J gene lost 2 bases, with 18 bases spanning the gap. Per germline, CDR1 SGHDT and CDR2 YYEEEE. The CDR3 nucleotides read TGTGCCAGCAGCCGCCGACCTGGGACGGGGAACTATGGCTACACCTTC. This sequence encodes CASSRRPGTGNYGYTF.

The chain carries TRBV7-9 and TRBJ1-1; maybe TRBD1 (6 bases). The CDR3 length is 15 residues. Trimming left V 7 bases short and J 3 bases short, with 18 bases between. In germline, CDR1 is SEHNR, CDR2 FQNEAQ (reference sequence). CDR3 DNA: TGTGCCAGCACCCAGTGGGGGGGGGCGGACACTGAAGCTTTCTTT. Translated: CASTQWGGADTEAFF.

V and J are TRBV18 and TRBJ1-3; the match to TRBD1 covers 8 bases. The CDR3 contains 16 residues. Germline loops: CDR1 KGHSH, CDR2 LQKENI. V was pared by 5 bases and J by 3 bases, with 9 bases of the junction left unmatched. CDR3 sequence (DNA): TGTGCCAGCTCATTATCGACAGGGGCTATTGGAAACACCATATATTTT. Translated: CASSLSTGAIGNTIYF.

This chain uses TRBV18 with TRBJ2-5; no definite D call. With 2 bases removed from V and 5 bases from J, the gap between germline ends came to 6 bases. Germline CDR1 and CDR2: KGHSH and LQKENI. This CDR3 is 12 amino acids long. The CDR3: CASSPNSETQYF. DNA for the CDR3: TGTGCCAGCTCACCAAATTCGGAGACCCAGTACTTC.

This chain joins TRBV6-2 or TRBV6-3 and TRBJ1-3; D gene uncertain. CDR1 MNHEY and CDR2 SVGEGT come from the germline V gene. CDR3 length equals 13 residues. V dropped 5 bases and J dropped 2 bases, with 7 bases sitting between them. The CDR3 spells CASSRLTGNTIYF. The CDR3 DNA follows: TGTGCCAGCAGTCGACTGACTGGAAACACCATATATTTT.

The chain uses TRBV5-1 and TRBJ1-1, with 7 bases that match TRBD1. Losses at the gene ends were 1 base for V and 6 bases for J; bases not matched to a gene: 12. This CDR3 region has 16 residues. The germline gives CDR1 SGHRS, CDR2 YFSETQ. This CDR3 reads CASSLNVPQGYAEAFF. CDR3 bases: TGCGCCAGCAGCTTGAATGTCCCACAGGGGTACGCTGAAGCTTTCTTT.

The V gene is TRBV28, the J gene TRBJ1-4; D is possibly TRBD1 (6 bases). Looked up from germline, CDR1 is MDHEN and CDR2 is SYDVKM. V was clipped by 3 bases and J by 8 bases, with 16 bases between them. The CDR3 length is 15 residues. The CDR3 here is CASSFPGTGGEKLFF. The CDR3 DNA follows: TGTGCCAGCAGTTTCCCCGGGACGGGGGGCGAAAAACTGTTTTTT. The complete variable domain, with remaining parts taken from reference TRBV28 and TRBJ1-4, reads DVKVTQSSRYLVKRTGEKVFLECVQDMDHENMFWYRQDPGLGLRLIYFSYDVKMKEKGDIPEGYSVSREKKERFSLILESASTNQTSMYLCASSFPGTGGEKLFFGSGTQLSVL.

This clone was found once. The gene calls are TRBV5-6 and TRBJ2-6; a weak D match, TRBD1 (6 bases). V gave up 2 bases and J gave up 0 bases, with 6 bases separating them. The CDR3 runs to 15 residues. Germline CDR1 reads SGHDT; CDR2 reads YYEEEE. CDR3 sequence (DNA): TGTGCCAGCAGCTTCAGGGGCTCTGGGGCCAACGTCCTGACTTTC. The encoded protein is CASSFRGSGANVLTF.

The chain is built from TRBV6-2 or TRBV6-3 and TRBJ1-5; D gene uncertain. Germline V gene data show CDR1 as MNHEY and CDR2 as SVGEGT. Trimming left V 6 bases short and J 6 bases short, with 18 bases between. The CDR3 contains 15 residues. The CDR3 bases are TGTGCCAGCAGCCTACGAGGGATGATAGCTCAGCCCCAGCATTTT. Its translation is CASSLRGMIAQPQHF.

This clone has just one count. V is TRBV7-9 and J is TRBJ1-1; D gene uncertain. CDR3 size: 14 residues. Trimming removed 10 bases from V and 0 bases from J, with 15 bases in between. Germline CDR1 reads SEHNR; CDR2 reads FQNEAQ (reference sequence). CDR3 region: CAITRVGMNTEAFF. The CDR3 bases are TGTGCCATTACGCGTGTGGGCATGAACACTGAAGCTTTCTTT.

V usage is TRBV6-6 and J usage is TRBJ2-7; possibly TRBD1 or TRBD2 for D (5 bases each). The CDR3 totals 14 residues. Germline loops: CDR1 MNHNY, CDR2 SVGAGI (reference sequence). Trimming stripped 2 bases from V and 2 bases from J, with 10 bases between. The CDR3 loop reads CASSYPGGAYEQYF. CDR3 nucleotides: TGTGCCAGCAGTTACCCTGGGGGAGCCTACGAGCAGTACTTC.

The table lists this clone with a few counts. This chain joins TRBV5-4 and TRBJ2-2; D may be TRBD1 (6 bases). The CDR3 loop spans 17 amino acids. Germline assignment: CDR1 SGHNT and CDR2 YYREEE (reference sequence). Trimming stripped 4 bases from V and 4 bases from J, with 20 bases between. In DNA, the CDR3 is TGTGCCAGCAGCCCCAGGGAACAGGGTTCGGTCACCGGGGAGCTGTTTTTT. Translation: CASSPREQGSVTGELFF. The full variable domain, in which reference TRBV5-4 and TRBJ2-2 provide the parts outside the CDR3, is ETGVTQSPTHLIKTRGQQVTLRCSSQSGHNTVSWYQQALGQGPQFIFQYYREEENGRGNFPPRFSGLQFPNYSSELNVNALELDDSALYLCASSPREQGSVTGELFFGEGSRLTVL.